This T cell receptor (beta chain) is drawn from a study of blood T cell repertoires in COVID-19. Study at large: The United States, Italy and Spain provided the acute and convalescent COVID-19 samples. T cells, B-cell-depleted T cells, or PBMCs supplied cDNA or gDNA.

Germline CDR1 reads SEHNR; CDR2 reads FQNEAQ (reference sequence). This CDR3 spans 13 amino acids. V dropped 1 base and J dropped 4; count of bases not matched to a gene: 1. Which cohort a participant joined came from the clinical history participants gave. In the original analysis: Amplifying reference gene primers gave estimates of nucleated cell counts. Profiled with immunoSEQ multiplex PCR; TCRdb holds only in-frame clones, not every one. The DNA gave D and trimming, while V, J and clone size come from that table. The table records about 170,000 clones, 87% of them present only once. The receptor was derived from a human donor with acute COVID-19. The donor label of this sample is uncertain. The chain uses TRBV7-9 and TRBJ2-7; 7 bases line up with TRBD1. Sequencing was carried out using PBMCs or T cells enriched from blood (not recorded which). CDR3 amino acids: CASSLDRGYEQYF. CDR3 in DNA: TGTGCCAGCAGCTTAGACAGGGGATACGAGCAGTACTTC.